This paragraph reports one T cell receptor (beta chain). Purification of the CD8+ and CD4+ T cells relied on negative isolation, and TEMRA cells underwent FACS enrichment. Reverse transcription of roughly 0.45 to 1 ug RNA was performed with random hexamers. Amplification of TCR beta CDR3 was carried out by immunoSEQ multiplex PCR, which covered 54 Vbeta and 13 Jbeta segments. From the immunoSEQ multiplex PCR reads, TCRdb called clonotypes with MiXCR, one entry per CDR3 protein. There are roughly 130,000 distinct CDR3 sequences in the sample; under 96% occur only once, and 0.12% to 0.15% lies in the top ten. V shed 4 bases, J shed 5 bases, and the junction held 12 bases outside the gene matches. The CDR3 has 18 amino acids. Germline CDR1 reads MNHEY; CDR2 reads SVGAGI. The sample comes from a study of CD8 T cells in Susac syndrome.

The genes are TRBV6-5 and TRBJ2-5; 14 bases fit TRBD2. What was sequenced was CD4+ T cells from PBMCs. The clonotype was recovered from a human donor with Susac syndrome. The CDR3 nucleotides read TGTGCCAGCAGTTTCCTCCGACTAGCGGGAGGGCTGCGGGAGACCCAGTACTTC. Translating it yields CASSFLRLAGGLRETQYF.